What follows is one T cell receptor beta chain and its context. The V gene end was trimmed by 6 bases and the J gene end by 4 bases; junction bases not matched to a gene: 9. The CDR3 is 15 amino acids. Germline V gene data show CDR1 as MDHEN and CDR2 as SYDVKM. MiXCR was run by TCRdb on the RT-PCR reads, yielding one entry per CDR3 protein. The sample includes more than 550,000 distinct CDR3 sequences, 14% of them seen just once. The clonotype originates from a female donor in good health, serving as a healthy control. This chain connects TRBV28 to TRBJ2-7, with TRBD1 identical over 10 bases. The sequenced sample was memory CD4+ T cells from blood. CDR3 region: CASSTTRQGAYEQYF. DNA of the CDR3: TGTGCCAGCAGCACTACTAGACAGGGGGCTTACGAGCAGTACTTC.